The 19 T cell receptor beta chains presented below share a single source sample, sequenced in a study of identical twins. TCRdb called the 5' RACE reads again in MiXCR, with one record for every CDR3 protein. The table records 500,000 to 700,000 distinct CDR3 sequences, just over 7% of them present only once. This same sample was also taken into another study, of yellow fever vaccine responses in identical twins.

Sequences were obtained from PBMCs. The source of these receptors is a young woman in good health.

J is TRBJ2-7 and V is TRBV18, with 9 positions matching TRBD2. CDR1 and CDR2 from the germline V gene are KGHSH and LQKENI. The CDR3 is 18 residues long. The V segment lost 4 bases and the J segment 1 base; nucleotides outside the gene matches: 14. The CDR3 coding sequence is TGTGCCAGCTCACATCAGGGAGTATCCCTAGCGGGATCCTACGAGCAGTACTTC. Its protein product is CASSHQGVSLAGSYEQYF. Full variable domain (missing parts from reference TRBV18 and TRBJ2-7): NAGVMQNPRHLVRRRGQEARLRCSPMKGHSHVYWYRQLPEEGLKFMVYLQKENIIDESGMPKERFSAEFPKEGPSILRIQQVVRGDSAAYFCASSHQGVSLAGSYEQYFGPGTRLTVT.

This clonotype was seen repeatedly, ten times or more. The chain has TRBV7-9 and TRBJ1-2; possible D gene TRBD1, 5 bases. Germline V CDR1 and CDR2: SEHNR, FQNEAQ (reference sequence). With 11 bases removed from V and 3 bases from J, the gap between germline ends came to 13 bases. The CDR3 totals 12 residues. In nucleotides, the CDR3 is TGTGCCGGCGCTTCAGGGTACTATGGCTACACCTTC. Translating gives CAGASGYYGYTF.

CDR3 protein: CASSLEEGRHTEAFF. The CDR3 region has the DNA TGTGCCAGCAGCTTAGAAGAGGGACGGCACACTGAAGCTTTCTTT. The rearrangement uses TRBV7-9 and TRBJ1-1, with D perhaps matching TRBD1 (5 bases). The CDR3 runs to 15 residues. Germline V gives CDR1 SEHNR, CDR2 FQNEAQ (reference sequence). The V end was cut by 1 base, the J end by 3 bases, with 12 bases between.

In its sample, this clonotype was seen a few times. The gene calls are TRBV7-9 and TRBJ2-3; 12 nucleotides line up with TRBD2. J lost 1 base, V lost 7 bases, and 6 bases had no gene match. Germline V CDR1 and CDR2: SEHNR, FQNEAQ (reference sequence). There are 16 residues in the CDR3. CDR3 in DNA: TGTGCCAGCACGACTAGCGGGAGTATCGGCACAGATACGCAGTATTTT. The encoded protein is CASTTSGSIGTDTQYF.

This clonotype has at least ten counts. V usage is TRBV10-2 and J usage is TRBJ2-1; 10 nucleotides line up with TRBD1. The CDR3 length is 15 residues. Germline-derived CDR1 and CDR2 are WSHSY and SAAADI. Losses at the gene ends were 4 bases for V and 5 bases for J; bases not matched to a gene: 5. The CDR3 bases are TGCGCCAGCAGTGTGTTAGGGACAGGGGACAATGAGCAGTTCTTC. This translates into CASSVLGTGDNEQFF.

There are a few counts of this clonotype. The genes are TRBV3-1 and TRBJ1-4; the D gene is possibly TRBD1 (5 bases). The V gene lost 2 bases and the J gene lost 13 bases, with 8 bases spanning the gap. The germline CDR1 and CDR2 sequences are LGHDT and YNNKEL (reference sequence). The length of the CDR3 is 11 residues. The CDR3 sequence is CASSQTGRLFF. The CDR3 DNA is TGTGCCAGCAGCCAAACAGGCAGACTGTTTTTT.

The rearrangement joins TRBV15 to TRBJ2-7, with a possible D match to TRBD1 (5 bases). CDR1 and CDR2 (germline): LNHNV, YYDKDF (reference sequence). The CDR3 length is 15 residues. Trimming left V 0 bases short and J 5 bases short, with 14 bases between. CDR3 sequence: CATSRDPQGWDEQYF. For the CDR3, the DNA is TGTGCCACCAGCAGAGATCCCCAGGGTTGGGACGAGCAGTACTTC.

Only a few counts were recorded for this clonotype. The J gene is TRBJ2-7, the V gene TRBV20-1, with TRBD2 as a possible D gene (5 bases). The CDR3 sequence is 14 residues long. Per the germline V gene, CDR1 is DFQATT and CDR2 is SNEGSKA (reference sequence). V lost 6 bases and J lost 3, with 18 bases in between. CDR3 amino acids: CSALPPGVFYEQYV. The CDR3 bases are TGCAGTGCCCTGCCGCCCGGGGTCTTCTACGAGCAGTACGTC.

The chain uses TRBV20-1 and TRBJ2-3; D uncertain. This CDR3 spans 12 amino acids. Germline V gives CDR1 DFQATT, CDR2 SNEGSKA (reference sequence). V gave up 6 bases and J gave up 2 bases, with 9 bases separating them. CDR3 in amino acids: CSANLLTDTQYF. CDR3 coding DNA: TGCAGTGCCAACCTACTCACAGATACGCAGTATTTT.

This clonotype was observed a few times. In DNA, the CDR3 is TGTGCCAGCGGGGTCCGGGGTTTCAACACCGGGGAGCTGTTTTTT. It encodes CASGVRGFNTGELFF. The chain couples TRBV13 to TRBJ2-2; maybe TRBD2 (5 bases). This CDR3 has 15 amino acids. Deletions cut 8 bases from V and 2 bases from J, with 15 bases between. In germline, CDR1 is PRHDT, CDR2 FYEKMQ (reference sequence).

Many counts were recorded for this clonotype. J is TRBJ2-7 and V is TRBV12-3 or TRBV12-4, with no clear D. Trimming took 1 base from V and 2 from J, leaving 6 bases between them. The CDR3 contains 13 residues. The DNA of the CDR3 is TGTGCCAGCAGTTTAGGGGGTACCTACGAGCAGTACTTC. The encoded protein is CASSLGGTYEQYF.

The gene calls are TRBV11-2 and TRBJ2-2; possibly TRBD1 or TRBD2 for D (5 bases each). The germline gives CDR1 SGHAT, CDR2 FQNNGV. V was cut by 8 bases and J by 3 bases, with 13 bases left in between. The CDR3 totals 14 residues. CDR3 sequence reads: CASGGGFDTGELFF. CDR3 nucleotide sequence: TGTGCCAGCGGTGGGGGATTCGACACCGGGGAGCTGTTTTTT.

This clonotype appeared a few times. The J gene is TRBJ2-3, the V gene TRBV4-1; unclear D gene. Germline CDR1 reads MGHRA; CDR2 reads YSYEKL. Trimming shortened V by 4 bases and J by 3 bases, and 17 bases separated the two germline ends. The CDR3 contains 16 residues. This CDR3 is CASSPVISRRTDTQYF. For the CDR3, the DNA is TGCGCCAGCAGCCCCGTAATCAGTCGCCGTACAGATACGCAGTATTTT.

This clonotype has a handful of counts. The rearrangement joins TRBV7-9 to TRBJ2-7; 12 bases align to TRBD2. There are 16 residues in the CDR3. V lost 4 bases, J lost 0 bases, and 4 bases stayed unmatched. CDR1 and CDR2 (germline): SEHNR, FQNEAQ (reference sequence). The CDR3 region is CASSSWTSGNSYEQYF. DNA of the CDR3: TGTGCCAGCAGCTCATGGACTAGCGGGAACTCCTACGAGCAGTACTTC. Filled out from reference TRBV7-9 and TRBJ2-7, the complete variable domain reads DTGVSQNPRHKITKRGQNVTFRCDPISEHNRLYWYRQTLGQGPEFLTYFQNEAQLEKSRLLSDRFSAERPKGSFSTLEIQRTEQGDSAMYLCASSSWTSGNSYEQYFGPGTRLTVT.

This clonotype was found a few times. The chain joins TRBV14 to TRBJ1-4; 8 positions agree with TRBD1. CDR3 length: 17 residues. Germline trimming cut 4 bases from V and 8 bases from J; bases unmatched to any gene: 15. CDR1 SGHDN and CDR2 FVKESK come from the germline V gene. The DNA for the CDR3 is TGTGCCAGCAGCCCCGGGACAGGAGGGCGTCTGTGGGAAAAACTGTTTTTT. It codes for CASSPGTGGRLWEKLFF.

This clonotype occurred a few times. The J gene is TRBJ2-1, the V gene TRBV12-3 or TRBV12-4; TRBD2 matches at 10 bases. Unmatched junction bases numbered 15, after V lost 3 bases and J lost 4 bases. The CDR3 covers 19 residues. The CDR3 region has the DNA TGTGCCAGCAGTTTCTCTGGACTAGCGGAGCCTTCACCGTACAATGAGCAGTTCTTC. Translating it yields CASSFSGLAEPSPYNEQFF.

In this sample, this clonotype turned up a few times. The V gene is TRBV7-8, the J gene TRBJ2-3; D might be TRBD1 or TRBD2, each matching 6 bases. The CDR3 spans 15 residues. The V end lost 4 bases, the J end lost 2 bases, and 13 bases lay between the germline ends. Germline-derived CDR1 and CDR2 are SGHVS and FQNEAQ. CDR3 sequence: CASSWGATTTDTQYF. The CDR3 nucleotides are TGTGCCAGCAGCTGGGGGGCGACTACCACAGATACGCAGTATTTT.

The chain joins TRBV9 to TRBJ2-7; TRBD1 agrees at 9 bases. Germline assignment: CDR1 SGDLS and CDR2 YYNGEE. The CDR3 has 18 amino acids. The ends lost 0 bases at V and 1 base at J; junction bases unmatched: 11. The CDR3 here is CASSVGGHRDRVSYEQYF. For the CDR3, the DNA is TGTGCCAGCAGCGTAGGGGGGCACCGGGACAGGGTATCCTACGAGCAGTACTTC.

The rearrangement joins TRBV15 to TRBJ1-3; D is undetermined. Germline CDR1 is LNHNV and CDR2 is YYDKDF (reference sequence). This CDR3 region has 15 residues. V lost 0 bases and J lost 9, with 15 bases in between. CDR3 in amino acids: CATSRDPGDSSTIYF. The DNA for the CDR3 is TGTGCCACCAGCAGAGATCCCGGGGATAGTAGCACCATATATTTT.